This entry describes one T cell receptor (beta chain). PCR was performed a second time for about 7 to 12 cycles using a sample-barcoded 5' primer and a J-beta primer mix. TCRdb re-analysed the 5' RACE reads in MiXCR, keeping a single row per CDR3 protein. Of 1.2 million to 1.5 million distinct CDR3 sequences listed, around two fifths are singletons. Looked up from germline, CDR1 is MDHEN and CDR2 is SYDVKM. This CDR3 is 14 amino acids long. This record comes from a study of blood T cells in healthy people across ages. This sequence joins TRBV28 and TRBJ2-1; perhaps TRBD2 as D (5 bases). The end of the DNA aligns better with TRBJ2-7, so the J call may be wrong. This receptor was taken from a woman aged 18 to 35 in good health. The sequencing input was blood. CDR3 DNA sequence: TGTGCCAGCAGTTTGCGGGCCGTCAGCAACGAGCAGTACTTC. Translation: CASSLRAVSNEQYF.